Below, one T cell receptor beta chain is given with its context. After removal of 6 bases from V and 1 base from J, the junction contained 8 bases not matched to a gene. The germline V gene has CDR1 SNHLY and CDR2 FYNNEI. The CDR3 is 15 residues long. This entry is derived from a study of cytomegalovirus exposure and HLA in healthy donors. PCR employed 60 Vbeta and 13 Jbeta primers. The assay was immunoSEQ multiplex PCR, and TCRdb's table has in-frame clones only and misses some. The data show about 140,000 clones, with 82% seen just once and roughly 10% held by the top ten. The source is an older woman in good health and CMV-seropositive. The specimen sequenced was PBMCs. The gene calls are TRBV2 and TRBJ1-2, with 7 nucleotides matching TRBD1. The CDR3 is CASSLLGQLNYGYTF. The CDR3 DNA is TGTGCCAGCAGCCTCCTGGGACAGCTTAACTATGGCTACACCTTC.